These T cell receptor beta chains were read from a single sample in a study of blood T cell repertoires in COVID-19. Using immunoSEQ multiplex PCR, the repertoire was profiled, and TCRdb retains in-frame clones only, with some absent. In the table there are 150,000 to 200,000 clones, about nine tenths of which are singletons. Sequencing was done on a sample of peripheral blood. These receptors originate from a man aged 18-30 years who had recovered from COVID-19. Each CDR3 is given with its conserved first and last residue. D genes are given only for firm matches. Clone sizes are given selectively: once, few, many, or a class where the clone is expanded.

J	V	size	D	CDR3	DNA
TRBJ1-3	TRBV5-1	.	TRBD1	CASSLATGGSYGNTIYF	TGCGCCAGCAGCTTGGCGACAGGGGGATCGTATGGAAACACCATATATTTT
TRBJ2-1	TRBV19	.	TRBD2	CASELAGGFNEQFF	TGTGCCAGCGAACTAGCGGGAGGGTTCAATGAGCAGTTCTTC
TRBJ1-4	TRBV5-1	.	TRBD1	CASSSGQGSDNEKLFF	TGCGCCAGCAGCTCGGGACAGGGGAGTGATAATGAAAAACTGTTTTTT
TRBJ2-7	TRBV18	.	.	CASSPDSTYEQYF	TGTGCCAGCTCACCAGACAGCACCTACGAGCAGTACTTC
TRBJ1-1	TRBV14	.	.	CASSPRTWLGEAFF	TGTGCCAGCAGCCCGAGGACATGGTTAGGTGAAGCTTTCTTT
TRBJ2-1	TRBV12-3/TRBV12-4	.	TRBD2	CASSLGTSIEQFF	TGTGCCAGCAGTTTGGGGACTAGCATTGAGCAGTTCTTC
TRBJ2-5	TRBV6-1	few	TRBD2	CASSEGMLRDYRPETQYF	TGTGCCAGCAGTGAGGGTATGCTCCGGGACTATAGGCCGGAGACCCAGTACTTC
TRBJ2-7	TRBV19	.	TRBD2	CASSTGLAGEQYF	TGTGCCAGTAGTACCGGACTAGCGGGGGAGCAGTACTTC
TRBJ2-3	TRBV7-9	.	TRBD1	CASSPDRTDTQYF	TGTGCCAGCAGCCCGGACAGGACAGATACGCAGTATTTT
TRBJ2-1	TRBV18	.	TRBD2	CASGGTSVNEQFF	TGTGCCAGCGGGGGGACTAGCGTTAATGAGCAGTTCTTC
TRBJ1-5	TRBV19	once	.	CASSVQSAGKGYSNQPQHF	TGTGCCAGTAGTGTCCAGTCGGCAGGGAAGGGTTATAGCAATCAGCCCCAGCATTTT
TRBJ2-5	TRBV25-1	.	.	CASSESGRVGETQYF	TGTGCCAGCAGTGAATCCGGCAGGGTAGGAGAGACCCAGTACTTC
TRBJ2-1	TRBV4-3	.	.	CASSRDISGRGEQFF	TGCGCCAGCAGCCGAGATATCAGCGGCCGCGGTGAGCAGTTCTTC
TRBJ2-7	TRBV24-1	.	TRBD1	CATSAGQGRYEQYF	TGTGCCACCAGTGCCGGACAGGGGCGGTACGAGCAGTACTTC
TRBJ2-3	TRBV4-3	.	.	CASSQGSSGTDTQYF	TGCGCCAGCAGCCAAGGATCTAGCGGCACAGATACGCAGTATTTT
TRBJ1-3	TRBV12-3/TRBV12-4	.	.	CASSDTGNTIYF	TGTGCCAGCAGCGACACGGGAAACACCATATATTTT
TRBJ2-5	TRBV5-5	.	TRBD1	CASSLGDRGRETQYF	TGTGCCAGCAGCTTGGGGGACAGGGGTAGGGAGACCCAGTACTTC
TRBJ2-3	TRBV5-1	.	TRBD2	CASSQEVSGRATDTQYF	TGCGCCAGCAGCCAGGAGGTGAGCGGGAGGGCCACAGATACGCAGTATTTT
TRBJ1-2	TRBV2	once	.	CASSEIIYTF	TGTGCCAGCAGTGAAATAATCTACACCTTC
TRBJ2-7	TRBV19	many	.	CASSIGNPTDEQYF	TGTGCCAGTAGTATAGGCAACCCGACAGACGAGCAGTACTTC
TRBJ2-1	TRBV5-6	.	.	CASSPAPLNEQFF	TGTGCCAGCAGCCCCGCGCCTTTGAATGAGCAGTTCTTC
TRBJ2-7	TRBV6-6	.	TRBD2	CASSYPPSGTSEQYF	TGTGCCAGCAGTTACCCCCCTAGCGGGACAAGCGAGCAGTACTTC
TRBJ1-5	TRBV21-1	.	.	CATRDRDSGNQPQHF	TGTGCCACCCGGGACAGGGATTCGGGCAATCAGCCCCAGCATTTT
TRBJ2-7	TRBV9	.	TRBD1	CASSGDRTGEQYF	TGTGCCAGCAGCGGGGACAGGACCGGCGAGCAGTACTTC
TRBJ2-7	TRBV9	once	.	CASSVEVSGEQYF	TGTGCCAGCAGCGTAGAAGTGAGCGGCGAGCAGTACTTC
TRBJ1-2	TRBV3-1/TRBV3-2	.	.	CASSQREYGYTF	TGTGCCAGCAGCCAGAGGGAGTATGGCTACACCTTC
TRBJ1-4	TRBV7-9	.	TRBD1	CASSPGDRDEKLFF	TGTGCCAGCAGCCCAGGGGACAGGGATGAAAAACTGTTTTTT
TRBJ1-1	TRBV7-2	.	.	CASSRGLTNTEAFF	TGTGCCAGCAGCAGGGGACTGACGAACACTGAAGCTTTCTTT
TRBJ2-2	TRBV29-1	.	.	CSVGSLVGNTGELFF	TGCAGCGTTGGTTCGCTTGTCGGGAACACCGGGGAGCTGTTTTTT
TRBJ1-2	TRBV4-1	.	.	CASSQAQGDYGYTF	TGCGCCAGCAGCCAAGCACAGGGCGACTATGGCTACACCTTC
TRBJ1-5	TRBV2	.	.	CASRAMKNYQPQHF	TGTGCCAGCAGAGCCATGAAGAACTATCAGCCCCAGCATTTT
TRBJ1-1	TRBV5-4	.	.	CASSLSVDRFSEAFF	TGTGCCAGCAGCTTGAGCGTTGATCGATTCTCTGAAGCTTTCTTT
TRBJ2-7	TRBV7-2	.	.	CASSRGRGSYEQYF	TGTGCCAGCAGCAGAGGACGGGGGTCCTACGAGCAGTACTTC
TRBJ2-2	TRBV11-3	.	.	CASSLGGAGELFF	TGTGCCAGCAGCTTAGGCGGGGCCGGGGAGCTGTTTTTT
TRBJ1-4	TRBV3-1/TRBV3-2	.	TRBD1	CASSQASTGVEKLFF	TGTGCCAGCAGCCAAGCCTCGACAGGGGTTGAAAAACTGTTTTTT
TRBJ1-1	TRBV7-2	many	TRBD1	CASSSWTGGGGAFF	TGTGCCAGCAGCTCCTGGACAGGGGGGGGAGGAGCTTTCTTT
TRBJ2-3	TRBV18	.	.	CASSSGEDTQYF	TGTGCCAGCTCCTCAGGGGAAGATACGCAGTATTTT
TRBJ1-3	TRBV4-3	.	.	CASSQAGQAGNTIYF	TGCGCCAGCAGCCAAGCAGGGCAGGCAGGAAACACCATATATTTT
TRBJ1-5	TRBV12-1	.	.	CASSSSPGGRNQPQHF	TGTGCCAGCAGCTCCTCCCCAGGGGGCCGCAATCAGCCCCAGCATTTT
TRBJ2-5	TRBV5-6	.	TRBD2	CASSLVTSEQETQYF	TGTGCCAGCAGCTTGGTGACTAGCGAGCAAGAGACCCAGTACTTC
TRBJ1-6	TRBV30	.	TRBD1	CAWTGQGNSPLHF	TGTGCCTGGACGGGACAGGGGAATTCACCCCTCCACTTT
TRBJ1-2	TRBV6-1	.	.	CASSEGTGKVYGYTF	TGTGCCAGCAGTGAAGGTACAGGGAAGGTCTATGGCTACACCTTC
TRBJ1-2	TRBV5-3	many	.	CARSVQGFSIYGYTF	TGTGCCAGAAGCGTGCAGGGGTTTTCAATCTATGGCTACACCTTC
TRBJ2-1	TRBV6-2/TRBV6-3	.	TRBD2	CASSYKAGAPFSYNEQFF	TGTGCCAGCAGTTACAAAGCGGGAGCCCCCTTCTCCTACAATGAGCAGTTCTTC
TRBJ1-1	TRBV6-5	.	.	CASSYGSKGRAFF	TGTGCCAGCAGTTACGGGTCCAAGGGGAGGGCTTTCTTT
TRBJ1-1	TRBV7-9	.	.	CASSLMTGNTEAFF	TGTGCCAGCAGCCTAATGACAGGGAACACTGAAGCTTTCTTT
TRBJ2-7	TRBV5-4	.	.	CASSFTGSSYEQYF	TGTGCCAGCAGTTTTACAGGGAGCTCCTACGAGCAGTACTTC
TRBJ1-3	TRBV28	.	.	CASSPLAGSVYSGNTIYF	TGTGCCAGCAGTCCCCTGGCGGGGTCGGTTTATTCTGGAAACACCATATATTTT
TRBJ2-3	TRBV2	.	TRBD1	CASSGRTGRDTQYF	TGTGCCAGCAGTGGGAGGACAGGGAGGGATACGCAGTATTTT
TRBJ2-4	TRBV19	.	.	CASSIGLTKNIQYF	TGTGCCAGTAGTATCGGTCTAACCAAAAACATTCAGTACTTC
TRBJ2-7	TRBV5-6	.	TRBD2	CASSISGKYEQYF	TGTGCCAGCAGCATTAGCGGGAAGTACGAGCAGTACTTC
TRBJ2-7	TRBV6-5	.	TRBD2	CASTEIAGGPYEQYF	TGTGCCAGCACCGAAATAGCGGGAGGGCCCTACGAGCAGTACTTC
TRBJ2-7	TRBV5-8	.	.	CASSLSAATYEQYF	TGTGCCAGCAGCTTGTCTGCGGCGACCTACGAGCAGTACTTC